A single sample gave rise to the 24 T cell receptor beta chains below, sequenced in a study of radiotherapy plus CTLA-4 blockade in lung cancer. Repertoires were generated with immunoSEQ multiplex PCR, while TCRdb's copy carries only in-frame clones and drops some. The sample lists about 97,000 clones; approximately 74% were seen once. This material consisted of peripheral blood, taken from a patient treated with radiotherapy plus ipilimumab. Receptor source: a human donor with non-small cell lung cancer who had a partial response to radiotherapy plus ipilimumab. Some clones in this sample may be carry-over from other donors' samples.

The chain recombines TRBV6-6 with TRBJ1-2; D possibly corresponds to TRBD1 (6 bases). This CDR3 region has 12 residues. CDR1 and CDR2 (germline): MNHNY, SVGAGI (reference sequence). V was trimmed by 8 bases and J by 8 bases, leaving 15 bases between them. The CDR3 loop is CASGTSGSGYTF. Written as DNA, the CDR3 is TGTGCCAGCGGGACAAGTGGTTCGGGCTACACCTTC.

This clone is a singleton in its sample. The chain links TRBV5-1 to TRBJ2-2; 10 bases fit TRBD2. Germline CDR1 and CDR2: SGHRS and YFSETQ. Trimming at V came to 5 bases and at J to 7 bases, leaving 11 bases not matched to a gene. The CDR3 spans 16 residues. The CDR3, as DNA: TGCGCCAGCAGACCCGGGACTAGCGCTCAGGTCGGGGAGCTGTTTTTT. Protein sequence: CASRPGTSAQVGELFF.

DNA for the CDR3: TGCAGTGCGAGACGCGGCGACGGCTACACCTTC. This translates into CSARRGDGYTF. The rearrangement uses TRBV20-1 and TRBJ1-2; D gene uncertain. Deletions cut 6 bases from V and 8 bases from J, with 13 bases between. Germline CDR1 is DFQATT and CDR2 is SNEGSKA (reference sequence). CDR3 length: 11 amino acids.

The chain carries TRBV7-2 and TRBJ1-6; TRBD1 is a possible D gene (5 bases). Germline V gives CDR1 SGHTA, CDR2 FQGNSA. This CDR3 comprises 15 residues. Between the trimmed V and J ends, which lost 5 bases and 9 bases, there was a span of 17 bases. CDR3 residues: CASSPAGGSASPLHF. As DNA, the CDR3 is TGTGCCAGCAGCCCAGCGGGGGGGTCTGCTTCACCCCTCCACTTT.

This chain joins TRBV2 and TRBJ2-5; 11 bases are shared with TRBD2. J was trimmed by 4 bases and V by 8 bases; bases with no gene match: 9. The germline V gene encodes CDR1 SNHLY and CDR2 FYNNEI. The CDR3 loop spans 15 amino acids. The CDR3 DNA follows: TGTGCCAGCTCCAACAGAGGACTAGCGGGAGAGACCCAGTACTTC. Translated, it gives CASSNRGLAGETQYF.

The chain employs TRBV27 and TRBJ2-7; TRBD1 might be the D (6 bases). Germline V gene sequence: CDR1 MNHEY, CDR2 SMNVEV (reference sequence). V gave up 7 bases and J gave up 0 bases, with 10 bases separating them. The CDR3 has 13 residues. CDR3 residues: CASKQGSSYEQYF. DNA of the CDR3: TGTGCCAGCAAACAGGGTAGCTCCTACGAGCAGTACTTC.

V usage is TRBV18 and J usage is TRBJ1-6; the match to TRBD1 covers 9 bases. Trimming cost V 9 bases and J 5 bases; bases outside gene matches: 5. The CDR3 loop spans 14 amino acids. Germline lookup yields CDR1 KGHSH and CDR2 LQKENI. The CDR3 DNA is TGTGCCAGTCGACAGGGGGGCAATAATTCACCCCTCCACTTT. Translated, it gives CASRQGGNNSPLHF. The variable domain in full, completed from reference TRBV18 and TRBJ1-6, reads NAGVMQNPRHLVRRRGQEARLRCSPMKGHSHVYWYRQLPEEGLKFMVYLQKENIIDESGMPKERFSAEFPKEGPSILRIQQVVRGDSAAYFCASRQGGNNSPLHFGNGTRLTVT.

The chain is built from TRBV6-6 and TRBJ2-1, with D unclear. The ends were cut back, 5 bases at V and 4 bases at J, with 18 bases in the middle. The germline V gene has CDR1 MNHNY and CDR2 SVGAGI (reference sequence). This CDR3 spans 16 amino acids. The DNA of the CDR3 is TGTGCCAGCAGTCGTGCCTACAGTACGGCATACAATGAGCAGTTCTTC. It specifies CASSRAYSTAYNEQFF.

This clone was counted a few times. The chain is built from TRBV7-9 and TRBJ1-4, with D maybe TRBD1 (5 bases). Germline assignment: CDR1 SEHNR and CDR2 FQNEAQ (reference sequence). This CDR3 has 16 residues. V was shortened by 3 bases and J by 8 bases, with 19 bases between the two germline ends. The CDR3 sequence is CASSFPVQGIGEKLFF. The CDR3 DNA reads as TGTGCCAGCAGCTTTCCGGTGCAGGGCATTGGGGAAAAACTGTTTTTT.

This chain connects TRBV18 to TRBJ2-3; D gene ambiguous. Germline V CDR1 and CDR2: KGHSH, LQKENI. Trimming removed 0 bases from V and 3 bases from J, with 13 bases in between. The CDR3 loop spans 16 amino acids. The CDR3 DNA is TGTGCCAGCTCACCACCGGCAGGCCGTATTACAGATACGCAGTATTTT. Protein: CASSPPAGRITDTQYF.

This chain links TRBV18 with TRBJ1-1, with 11 nucleotides matching TRBD1. After removal of 6 bases from V and 4 bases from J, the junction contained 7 bases not matched to a gene. Per the germline V gene, CDR1 is KGHSH and CDR2 is LQKENI. The CDR3 has 15 amino acids. The CDR3 nucleotides are TGTGCCAGCTCCCCATGGACAGGGGGCTTCACTGAAGCTTTCTTT. Its translation: CASSPWTGGFTEAFF. The whole variable domain, filled in from reference TRBV18 and TRBJ1-1, reads NAGVMQNPRHLVRRRGQEARLRCSPMKGHSHVYWYRQLPEEGLKFMVYLQKENIIDESGMPKERFSAEFPKEGPSILRIQQVVRGDSAAYFCASSPWTGGFTEAFFGQGTRLTVV.

This clone was observed a single time. The chain uses TRBV18 and TRBJ2-7, with D maybe TRBD2 (5 bases). The CDR3 is made up of 14 amino acids. Germline values: CDR1 KGHSH, CDR2 LQKENI. V gave up 5 bases and J gave up 3 bases, with 14 bases separating them. Here the CDR3 reads CASSLVTGSYEQYF. CDR3 nucleotide sequence: TGTGCCAGCTCATTAGTTACGGGAAGCTACGAGCAGTACTTC.

The V and J genes are TRBV5-1 and TRBJ2-3; a possible D gene is TRBD1 (6 bases). The CDR3 extends over 17 amino acids. Germline CDR1 and CDR2: SGHRS and YFSETQ. Trimming cost V 1 base and J 6 bases, with 21 bases left between them. The CDR3: CASSLKLGWGTGDTQYF. CDR3 sequence (DNA): TGCGCCAGCAGCTTGAAATTAGGATGGGGAACAGGGGATACGCAGTATTTT. Drawing the rest from reference TRBV5-1 and TRBJ2-3, the complete variable domain is KAGVTQTPRYLIKTRGQQVTLSCSPISGHRSVSWYQQTPGQGLQFLFEYFSETQRNKGNFPGRFSGRQFSNSRSEMNVSTLELGDSALYLCASSLKLGWGTGDTQYFGPGTRLTVL.

A few counts support this clone. The gene calls are TRBV19 and TRBJ1-5; 8 bases fit TRBD1. From germline, CDR1 is LNHDA and CDR2 SQIVND (reference sequence). V lost 2 bases and J lost 4; bases outside the gene matches: 7. CDR3 length equals 16 residues. The CDR3 coding sequence is TGTGCCAGTAGTATACCGAGGACAGGGCCAAATCAGCCCCAGCATTTT. Its translation: CASSIPRTGPNQPQHF.

This sequence joins TRBV6-5 and TRBJ2-3; TRBD2 is a possible D gene (6 bases). CDR3 length: 15 residues. Trimming removed 6 bases from V and 0 bases from J, with 13 bases in between. In germline, CDR1 is MNHEY, CDR2 SVGAGI. CDR3 in amino acids: CASRFAGPSTDTQYF. In nucleotides, the CDR3 is TGTGCCAGCAGGTTCGCGGGGCCGAGCACAGATACGCAGTATTTT.

This chain links TRBV7-6 with TRBJ2-3; D not certain. Germline CDR1 is SGHVS and CDR2 is FNYEAQ. CDR3 length: 15 residues. Trimming shortened V by 4 bases and J by 1 base, and 12 bases separated the two germline ends. For the CDR3, the DNA is TGTGCCAGCAGCTCCCTCTTACGGGGCACAGATACGCAGTATTTT. It encodes CASSSLLRGTDTQYF.

This chain joins TRBV19 and TRBJ1-2; 11 positions agree with TRBD1. Per the germline V gene, CDR1 is LNHDA and CDR2 is SQIVND (reference sequence). CDR3 size: 15 residues. Trimming removed 5 bases from V and 3 bases from J; junction bases left unmatched: 5. Written as DNA, the CDR3 is TGTGCCAGTAGTGCCTGGGACAGGGGGGACTATGGCTACACCTTC. Translated, it gives CASSAWDRGDYGYTF. Looking up the rest from reference TRBV19 and TRBJ1-2 gives the full variable domain: DGGITQSPKYLFRKEGQNVTLSCEQNLNHDAMYWYRQDPGQGLRLIYYSQIVNDFQKGDIAEGYSVSREKKESFPLTVTSAQKNPTAFYLCASSAWDRGDYGYTFGSGTRLTVV.

This clone was seen only a few times. The genes are TRBV7-6 and TRBJ1-3; the D gene is possibly TRBD1 (5 bases). V was pared by 1 base and J by 3 bases, with 7 bases between. Germline V gives CDR1 SGHVS, CDR2 FNYEAQ. The CDR3 covers 14 residues. CDR3 residues: CASSLGQFGNTIYF. The CDR3 DNA reads TGTGCCAGCAGCTTAGGACAGTTTGGAAACACCATATATTTT.

The genes are TRBV11-2 and TRBJ2-1; TRBD2 aligns across 16 bases. V was pared by 4 bases and J by 7 bases, with 7 bases of the junction left unmatched. The CDR3 is 17 amino acids. The V gene's germline CDR1 is SGHAT and CDR2 FQNNGV. CDR3 protein: CASSSPGLAGGWNEQFF. The CDR3 DNA reads TGTGCCAGCAGCTCCCCGGGACTAGCGGGAGGGTGGAATGAGCAGTTCTTC. Full variable domain (missing parts from reference TRBV11-2 and TRBJ2-1): EAGVAQSPRYKIIEKRQSVAFWCNPISGHATLYWYQQILGQGPKLLIQFQNNGVVDDSQLPKDRFSAERLKGVDSTLKIQPAKLEDSAVYLCASSSPGLAGGWNEQFFGPGTRLTVL.

The chain recombines TRBV5-1 with TRBJ2-3, with D perhaps matching TRBD2 (6 bases). V lost 1 base, J lost 3 bases, and 15 bases lay in between. Germline values: CDR1 SGHRS, CDR2 YFSETQ. The CDR3 runs to 16 residues. In DNA form, the CDR3 reads TGCGCCAGCAGCTTGCAACCGGGAGAGGGGACAGATACGCAGTATTTT. It is translated as CASSLQPGEGTDTQYF.

The V gene is TRBV2, the J gene TRBJ2-5; D is unresolved. Germline-derived CDR1 and CDR2 are SNHLY and FYNNEI. Trimming removed 6 bases from V and 7 bases from J, with 15 bases in between. There are 13 residues in the CDR3. The CDR3 region has the DNA TGTGCCAGCAGGCAGGCGTTTATTGCGACCCAGTACTTC. Translation gives CASRQAFIATQYF.

This chain connects TRBV28 to TRBJ2-1; D remains unclear. CDR3 length equals 15 residues. Trimming took 4 bases from V and 2 from J, leaving 12 bases between them. The germline V gene has CDR1 MDHEN and CDR2 SYDVKM. The CDR3 here is CASSSPLPAYNEQFF. DNA of the CDR3: TGTGCCAGCAGTTCTCCTCTTCCTGCCTACAATGAGCAGTTCTTC.

This clone came up once. The chain couples TRBV5-1 to TRBJ2-3; D ambiguous. The CDR3 is 13 residues long. Per the germline V gene, CDR1 is SGHRS and CDR2 is YFSETQ. V lost 4 bases and J 4 bases, leaving 10 bases between the germline ends. The CDR3 sequence is CASSDIQADTQYF. The CDR3, as DNA: TGCGCCAGCAGCGACATCCAGGCAGATACGCAGTATTTT.

The chain is built from TRBV2 and TRBJ2-1, with D unresolved. The V gene lost 0 bases and the J gene lost 0 bases, with 9 bases spanning the gap. The CDR3 totals 16 residues. CDR1 and CDR2 from the germline V gene are SNHLY and FYNNEI. CDR3 sequence: CASSEAESASYNEQFF. The DNA of the CDR3 is TGTGCCAGCAGTGAAGCGGAGTCGGCCTCCTACAATGAGCAGTTCTTC.